The 25 T cell receptor beta chains in this list originate from one sample, sequenced in a study of Ad26.COV2.S vaccination and SARS-CoV-2 variants. Method: immunoSEQ multiplex PCR; TCRdb's copy keeps in-frame clones and lacks some. The data hold around 370,000 clones, with 90% to 95% observed a single time. This material consisted of peripheral blood, taken after recovery from COVID-19. These receptor sequences come from a human donor who had recovered from COVID-19.

The genes are TRBV9 and TRBJ2-7, with D hard to call. The germline V and J ends were trimmed by 0 bases and 2 bases, with 9 bases remaining between them. In germline, CDR1 is SGDLS, CDR2 YYNGEE. This CDR3 is built from 14 residues. The CDR3 DNA reads as TGTGCCAGCAGCGTAGGGCCGGACCCCTACGAGCAGTACTTC. Encoded protein: CASSVGPDPYEQYF.

This chain joins TRBV6-6 and TRBJ1-2, with 7 positions matching TRBD1. CDR1 is MNHNY and CDR2 is SVGAGI in the germline V gene (reference sequence). The CDR3 is made up of 15 amino acids. The ends lost 0 bases at V and 7 bases at J; junction bases unmatched: 8. CDR3 nucleotides: TGTGCCAGCAGTTACTCGGGAGACAGGGTCGCTGGCTACACCTTC. Protein product: CASSYSGDRVAGYTF.

This clone was detected once. The chain carries TRBV6-5 and TRBJ2-7, with 7 bases fitting TRBD2. The CDR3 extends over 13 amino acids. Germline assignment: CDR1 MNHEY and CDR2 SVGAGI. The J segment lost 3 bases and the V segment lost 5 bases, leaving 4 bases of the junction unmatched. The CDR3 nucleotides read TGTGCCAGCAGTCCACCGGGGGGCTACGAGCAGTACTTC. This sequence encodes CASSPPGGYEQYF.

This clone is a singleton in its sample. The J gene is TRBJ2-2, the V gene TRBV2; 10 bases map to TRBD2. The germline gives CDR1 SNHLY, CDR2 FYNNEI. Trimming at V came to 6 bases and at J to 3 bases, leaving 7 bases not matched to a gene. The CDR3 length is 16 residues. Here the CDR3 DNA reads TGTGCCAGCAGAGGGTCACTAGCGGGGTACACCGGGGAGCTGTTTTTT. Translating gives CASRGSLAGYTGELFF.

The chain carries TRBV5-5 and TRBJ2-7; tentative D call: TRBD1 (5 bases). Germline CDR1 reads SGHKS; CDR2 reads YYEKEE (reference sequence). There are 15 residues in the CDR3. Deletions cut 0 bases from V and 3 bases from J, with 13 bases between. The CDR3 DNA is TGTGCCAGCAGCTTGGCGGCAGGTAGGGGCTACGAGCAGTACTTC. This encodes CASSLAAGRGYEQYF.

J is TRBJ1-2 and V is TRBV6-5; D not resolved. The CDR3 sequence is 12 residues long. V was cut by 4 bases and J by 4 bases, with 7 bases left in between. Germline CDR1 and CDR2: MNHEY and SVGAGI. CDR3 sequence (DNA): TGTGCCAGCAGTTCCGGTTCCTATGGCTACACCTTC. Translation gives CASSSGSYGYTF.

This rearrangement joins TRBV5-4 to TRBJ1-2, with 8 positions matching TRBD1. The CDR3 covers 14 residues. CDR1 is SGHNT and CDR2 is YYREEE in the germline V gene (reference sequence). The V and J ends lost 6 bases and 4 bases, in that order; junction bases with no gene match: 8. The CDR3 DNA sequence: TGTGCCAGCAAGGACAGGGATATGCTCTATGGCTACACCTTC. Translated, it gives CASKDRDMLYGYTF.

The chain uses TRBV27 and TRBJ1-5, with D possibly being TRBD1 (5 bases). CDR3 length: 17 residues. Trimming took off 4 bases at V and 5 bases at J, with 21 bases between the two ends. In germline, CDR1 is MNHEY, CDR2 SMNVEV (reference sequence). CDR3 sequence: CASSSSGHGAFDQPQHF. The CDR3, as DNA: TGTGCCAGCAGTTCTAGCGGACATGGGGCCTTCGATCAGCCCCAGCATTTT.

V and J are TRBV2 and TRBJ2-5; weak D call: TRBD2 (7 bases). The CDR3 is 15 amino acids. V lost 3 bases and J lost 5, with 16 bases in between. Per germline, CDR1 SNHLY and CDR2 FYNNEI. The CDR3 loop reads CASSDLGGAGETQYF. CDR3 bases: TGTGCCAGCAGTGATTTAGGGGGGGCAGGCGAGACCCAGTACTTC.

The V gene is TRBV7-9, the J gene TRBJ1-4, with TRBD1 identical over 7 bases. In germline, CDR1 is SEHNR, CDR2 FQNEAQ (reference sequence). The CDR3 totals 14 residues. V shed 3 bases and J 3 bases; nucleotides not matched to a gene: 1. This CDR3 is CASSFQGANEKLFF. The CDR3 nucleotides are TGTGCCAGCAGCTTCCAGGGGGCTAATGAAAAACTGTTTTTT.

This chain joins TRBV13 and TRBJ1-1; D not certain. The CDR3 consists of 13 residues. With 8 bases removed from V and 0 bases from J, the gap between germline ends came to 10 bases. Germline values: CDR1 PRHDT, CDR2 FYEKMQ (reference sequence). The CDR3 spells CASQAAVNTEAFF. The CDR3 DNA reads TGTGCCAGCCAAGCGGCGGTGAACACTGAAGCTTTCTTT.

The chain links TRBV19 to TRBJ1-1; D gene uncertain. V was trimmed by 2 bases and J by 1 base, leaving 5 bases between them. The CDR3 contains 13 residues. Germline V gene lookup returns CDR1 LNHDA and CDR2 SQIVND (reference sequence). CDR3 region: CASSIWQNTEAFF. The DNA of the CDR3 is TGTGCCAGTAGTATATGGCAGAACACTGAAGCTTTCTTT.

The chain joins TRBV6-4 to TRBJ2-3; TRBD2 matches at 7 bases. CDR1 and CDR2 (germline): MRHNA, SNTAGT. J was trimmed by 3 bases and V by 5 bases; bases with no gene match: 8. This CDR3 comprises 15 residues. The CDR3 DNA follows: TGTGCCAGCAGTAGATCGGGACTACCTACAGATACGCAGTATTTT. This codes for CASSRSGLPTDTQYF.

The chain carries TRBV5-1 and TRBJ2-3; either TRBD1 or TRBD2 may fit D (5 bases each). In germline, CDR1 is SGHRS, CDR2 YFSETQ. Trimming took off 2 bases at V and 0 bases at J, with 10 bases between the two ends. The CDR3 extends over 15 amino acids. The CDR3 nucleotides are TGCGCCAGCAGCTTCCGGGACCTTAGCACAGATACGCAGTATTTT. As protein: CASSFRDLSTDTQYF.

As for this clone: A read error may produce the germline difference seen at one junction end. The genes are TRBV7-7 and TRBJ2-6; D may be TRBD1 (6 bases). The germline V gene encodes CDR1 SSHAT and CDR2 FNYEAQ (reference sequence). This CDR3 has 18 amino acids. The CDR3 region is CASSPSLQGFSGANVLTF. In DNA, the CDR3 is TGTGCTAGCAGCCCAAGTCTACAGGGCTTCTCTGGGGCCAACGTCCTGACTTTC.

The V and J genes are TRBV3-1 (or the pseudogene TRBV3-2) and TRBJ1-1; the D is unclear. The CDR3 length is 15 residues. Trimming stripped 3 bases from V and 4 bases from J, with 15 bases between. CDR1 is LGHDT, CDR2 YNNKEL, per germline (reference sequence). The CDR3 protein is CASSQAVIGPTEAFF. CDR3 bases: TGTGCCAGCAGCCAGGCGGTAATAGGACCCACTGAAGCTTTCTTT.

This sequence joins TRBV7-8 and TRBJ2-5; TRBD2 matches at 8 bases. The CDR3 spans 14 residues. V lost 2 bases to trimming and J lost 3 bases; unmatched junction nucleotides: 2. Per germline, CDR1 SGHVS and CDR2 FQNEAQ. This CDR3 reads CASSLRAGEETQYF. CDR3 bases: TGTGCCAGCAGCTTAAGAGCGGGGGAAGAGACCCAGTACTTC.

J is TRBJ2-5 and V is TRBV5-4; 8 positions agree with TRBD1. The CDR3 runs 15 residues. J was trimmed by 2 bases and V by 6 bases; bases with no gene match: 9. Looked up from germline, CDR1 is SGHNT and CDR2 is YYREEE (reference sequence). The CDR3 loop is CASIRGPNPQETQYF. Written as DNA, the CDR3 is TGTGCCAGCATCAGGGGGCCGAACCCTCAAGAGACCCAGTACTTC.

This clone showed up just a few times. The CDR3 coding sequence is TGTGCCAGCAGCTGGACAGGGTCGGCGCCCCAGCATTTT. It yields the protein CASSWTGSAPQHF. The chain couples TRBV7-2 to TRBJ1-5; TRBD1 matches 8 bases. The V and J ends lost 4 bases and 9 bases, in that order; junction bases with no gene match: 5. Germline V gives CDR1 SGHTA, CDR2 FQGNSA. The CDR3 sequence is 13 residues long.

The rearrangement joins TRBV7-3 to TRBJ2-6, with 9 nucleotides matching TRBD1. The CDR3 is 18 amino acids. The ends lost 5 bases at V and 0 bases at J; junction bases unmatched: 8. Germline V gene data show CDR1 as SGHTA and CDR2 as FQGTGA. The CDR3 sequence: CASSPSGTGYSGANVLTF. CDR3 DNA sequence: TGTGCCAGCAGCCCATCCGGGACAGGGTACTCTGGGGCCAACGTCCTGACTTTC. The whole variable domain, filled in from reference TRBV7-3 and TRBJ2-6, reads GAGVSQTPSNKVTEKGKYVELRCDPISGHTALYWYRQSLGQGPEFLIYFQGTGAADDSGLPNDRFFAVRPEGSVSTLKIQRTERGDSAVYLCASSPSGTGYSGANVLTFGAGSRLTVL.

J is TRBJ2-4 and V is TRBV5-4; the D is unclear. CDR3 length equals 13 residues. Per the germline V gene, CDR1 is SGHNT and CDR2 is YYREEE (reference sequence). V was pared by 1 base and J by 5 bases, with 7 bases between. Here the CDR3 reads CASSLRGENIQYF. The CDR3 nucleotides read TGTGCCAGCAGCTTGAGAGGAGAAAACATTCAGTACTTC.

This chain uses TRBV3-1 (or the pseudogene TRBV3-2) with TRBJ2-7; no reliable D call. Trimming shortened V by 4 bases and J by 2 bases, and 12 bases separated the two germline ends. Germline V gene lookup returns CDR1 LGHDT and CDR2 YNNKEL (reference sequence). The CDR3 has 14 amino acids. The CDR3 nucleotides are TGTGCCAGCAGCCCCGGCGAAGGTACCTACGAGCAGTACTTC. It is translated as CASSPGEGTYEQYF.

The V gene is TRBV5-8, the J gene TRBJ2-1, with TRBD2 identical over 10 bases. Trimming at V came to 4 bases and at J to 3 bases, leaving 4 bases not matched to a gene. Germline assignment: CDR1 SGHTS and CDR2 YDEGEE. The CDR3 is made up of 15 amino acids. The CDR3 coding sequence is TGTGCCAGCAGCCTGGGACTAGCGAACTACAATGAGCAGTTCTTC. It translates to CASSLGLANYNEQFF.

The chain has TRBV7-9 and TRBJ2-2; no clear D gene. Per germline, CDR1 SEHNR and CDR2 FQNEAQ (reference sequence). With 1 base removed from V and 4 bases from J, the gap between germline ends came to 7 bases. The CDR3 extends over 14 amino acids. This CDR3 is CASSLGEGTGELFF. The DNA of the CDR3 is TGTGCCAGCAGCTTAGGTGAAGGCACCGGGGAGCTGTTTTTT. Using reference TRBV7-9 and TRBJ2-2 for the parts outside the CDR3, the full variable domain is DTGVSQNPRHKITKRGQNVTFRCDPISEHNRLYWYRQTLGQGPEFLTYFQNEAQLEKSRLLSDRFSAERPKGSFSTLEIQRTEQGDSAMYLCASSLGEGTGELFFGEGSRLTVL.

The chain has TRBV5-6 and TRBJ2-7, with D maybe TRBD1 (5 bases). With 3 bases removed from V and 7 bases from J, the gap between germline ends came to 14 bases. Germline V lookup: CDR1 SGHDT, CDR2 YYEEEE. The CDR3 spans 13 residues. CDR3 nucleotides: TGTGCCAGCAGCTCCAGGGTTGGGATGGAGCAGTACTTC. Residues: CASSSRVGMEQYF.